This T cell receptor beta chain originates from a study of shared clonotypes between healthy human individuals. Study summary: In total, the donors were a couple of women and a few men aged 18 to 49.

Whole-study results and caveats: Deeper or shallower sequencing was expected to change how clonotypes are shared among donors.

The V segment lost 6 bases and the J segment 5 bases; nucleotides outside the gene matches: 11. CDR3 size: 17 residues. Germline CDR1 and CDR2: SGHTA and FQGNSA. This table comes from immunoSEQ multiplex PCR, and its TCRdb copy is limited to in-frame clones, with some not included. The table includes approximately 460,000 clones, more than 70% detected once. On this clone itself: As yet, its antigen is unknown.

The clonotype was recovered from a woman aged 40-49 years in good health. Some clones in this sample may be carry-over from other donors' samples. Sequencing was done on a sample of PBMCs. The chain employs TRBV7-2 and TRBJ2-5; TRBD2 agrees at 14 bases. In DNA form, the CDR3 reads TGTGCCAGCAGTTCCACGACTAGCGGGAGGGCCTGGGAGACCCAGTACTTC. It encodes CASSSTTSGRAWETQYF.